Listed below are T cell receptor beta chains from one sample, sequenced in a study of CD8+ T cells in alopecia areata. Clones were read by immunoSEQ multiplex PCR, and TCRdb kept only the in-frame ones, dropping some. The sample consists of about 170,000 clones, less than 80% of them appearing once. The material sequenced was CD8+ T cells sorted from blood, taken at week 0. These receptor sequences come from a human donor with alopecia areata. Both conserved end residues are part of each CDR3. Fields, in order: clone size, D gene, V gene, J gene, CDR3 length, CDR3 DNA, CDR3 protein. D genes are given only for firm matches. Size values are once, few and many counts, or a class for expanded clones, and some rows have none.

>.|.|TRBV13|TRBJ2-7|13
TGTGCCAGCAGCTTAGGCTCAGTGGTCGAGCAGTACTTC
CASSLGSVVEQYF
>once|.|TRBV29-1|TRBJ1-5|15
TGCAGCGTTGATTTGCGTGTAAATAGCAATCAGCCCCAGCATTTT
CSVDLRVNSNQPQHF
>.|.|TRBV2|TRBJ1-2|14
TGTGCCAGCAGTGGCAGCCGATATAACTATGGCTACACCTTC
CASSGSRYNYGYTF
>.|TRBD1|TRBV7-2|TRBJ1-1|17
TGTGCCAGCAGCGCCGGACAGGGTGAAGGTGGGAACACTGAAGCTTTCTTT
CASSAGQGEGGNTEAFF
>once|.|TRBV9|TRBJ2-2|12
TGTGCCAGCGGGTATCGGACCGGGGAGCTGTTTTTT
CASGYRTGELFF
>.|.|TRBV5-1|TRBJ2-1|11
TGCGCCAGCAGCTCCCCTAATGAGCAGTTCTTC
CASSSPNEQFF
>few|.|TRBV11-1|TRBJ2-7|12
TGTGCCAGCAGCTTACCGCTCGACGAGCAGTACTTC
CASSLPLDEQYF
>.|.|TRBV7-9|TRBJ1-1|14
TGTGCCAGCAGCACGGTTGTAGGTGACACTGAAGCTTTCTTT
CASSTVVGDTEAFF
>.|.|TRBV19|TRBJ2-7|14
TGTGCCAGTAGCTCGACCCTTAGCTTCTACGAGCAGTACTTC
CASSSTLSFYEQYF
>.|.|TRBV7-9|TRBJ2-1|14
TGTGCCAGCAGCCATAGGGGTTCCTACAATGAGCAGTTCTTC
CASSHRGSYNEQFF
>.|.|TRBV6-8|TRBJ1-2|13
TGTGCCAGGTTTCACCAGAATAACTATGGCTACACCTTC
CARFHQNNYGYTF
>.|.|TRBV29-1|TRBJ1-2|15
TGCAGCGTTGAAGATCTTCATGCACACCCCTATGGCTACACCTTC
CSVEDLHAHPYGYTF
>.|TRBD1|TRBV5-6|TRBJ1-2|12
TGTGCCAGCAGCTCTTATACCGGGACAGACACCTTC
CASSSYTGTDTF
>.|TRBD2|TRBV5-1|TRBJ2-3|16
TGCGCCAGCAGCTTGGTGGGACTAGCGGGCACAGATACGCAGTATTTT
CASSLVGLAGTDTQYF
>.|.|TRBV10-3|TRBJ2-1|17
TGTGCCATCAGTGCAGAGGGAAGGGTAGGGAAATACAATGAGCAGTTCTTC
CAISAEGRVGKYNEQFF
>few|.|TRBV4-1|TRBJ2-2|12
TGCGCCAGCAGCCGCCGACCCGGGGAGCTGTTTTTT
CASSRRPGELFF
>.|.|TRBV10-2|TRBJ2-3|15
TGCGCCAGCAGTGTTTATGGCCAGACCACAGATACGCAGTATTTT
CASSVYGQTTDTQYF
>.|.|TRBV5-6|TRBJ2-7|13
TGTGCCAGCAGCTTGGGCCGGAGCTACGAGCAGTACTTC
CASSLGRSYEQYF
>.|.|TRBV7-9|TRBJ2-7|14
TGTGCCAGCAGCTTAGTGGCCGGAAACTACGAGCAGTACTTC
CASSLVAGNYEQYF
>.|.|TRBV5-6|TRBJ2-2|12
TGTGCCAGCAGTTTGGTGGTCGGGGAGCTGTTTTTT
CASSLVVGELFF
>.|TRBD2|TRBV2|TRBJ2-5|16
TGTGCCAGCAGTGTCAAGCGGGGGGTTCTGGAGGAGACCCAGTACTTC
CASSVKRGVLEETQYF
>.|.|TRBV2|TRBJ2-7|14
TGTGCCAGCAGTGAAGCGCAGGGGAACTACGAGCAGTACTTC
CASSEAQGNYEQYF
>.|.|TRBV6-6|TRBJ2-5|13
TGTGCCAGCAGTACCTTAGACCAAGAGACCCAGTACTTC
CASSTLDQETQYF